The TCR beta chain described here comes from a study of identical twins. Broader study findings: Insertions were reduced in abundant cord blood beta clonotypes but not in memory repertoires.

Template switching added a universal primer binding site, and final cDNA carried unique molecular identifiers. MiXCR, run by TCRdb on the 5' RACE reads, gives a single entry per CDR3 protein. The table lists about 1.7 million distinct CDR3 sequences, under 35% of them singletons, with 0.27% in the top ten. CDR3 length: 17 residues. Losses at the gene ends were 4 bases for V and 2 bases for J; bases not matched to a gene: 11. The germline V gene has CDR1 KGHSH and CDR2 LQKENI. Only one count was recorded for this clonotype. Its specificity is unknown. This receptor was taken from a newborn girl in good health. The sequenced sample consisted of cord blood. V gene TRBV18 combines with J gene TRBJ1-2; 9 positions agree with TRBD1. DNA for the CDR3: TGTGCCAGCTCACTAACAGCGGGACAGGGCTCCAACTATGGCTACACCTTC. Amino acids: CASSLTAGQGSNYGYTF.